This T cell receptor beta chain was recorded in a study of OX40 agonist ivuxolimab in advanced cancers. Some background on the complete study: Ivuxolimab, which targeted the costimulatory receptor OX40 (CD134), was an agonistic, fully human IgG2 monoclonal antibody. Intravenous ivuxolimab was administered to patients every 2 weeks at six dose levels: 0.01, 0.1, 0.3, 1.5, 3 and 10 mg/kg. Of the roughly 52 dose-escalation patients, hepatocellular carcinoma was present in about 20, melanoma in about 15, renal cell carcinoma in 9 and head and neck cancer in 9. In the dose-escalation cohort, 75% to 85% of patients were male, and the mean age was roughly 56 years with a range of roughly 23 to 79. Patients were allowed to have had prior anti-PD-1, anti-PD-L1 or anti-CTLA-4 therapy, and less than 45% of the dose-escalation patients had previously received checkpoint inhibitors. Partial responses occurred in three dose-escalation patients: two with cutaneous melanoma and one with hepatocellular carcinoma. Peripheral TCRbeta sequencing aimed to test whether ivuxolimab altered TCR sequence diversity and caused clonal T-cell expansion. The paper describes the monotherapy dose-escalation part (N of about 55 patients) of the phase I trial of ivuxolimab. Paper-wide results and their limitations: Low levels of normalized T-cell clonal expansion were also seen in some patients who did not respond. At doses of 0.1 to 3.0 mg/kg, clonal expansion of both CD4+ and CD8+ T cells in blood was seen between baseline and week 6. After ivuxolimab, more expanded clones were found on average in CD8+ T cells than in CD4+ T cells. Which antigens the clonally expanded peripheral T cells were specific for was not determined. Partial responders in the 0.1-3.0 mg/kg groups had among the lowest normalized peripheral clonal expansion, especially among CD8+ T cells.

This clone was counted a few times. Its specific antigen is unknown. No qualities accompany the bases; no much larger clone lies one base away. To sequence the TCRbeta CDR3 region, genomic DNA was isolated from the sorted cells. The immunoSEQ Assay was used to sequence the TCRbeta CDR3 regions. In TCRdb, the immuneACCESS table is reduced to in-frame sequences with V and J assigned. These tables do not hold every clone; where another copy was compared, an unresolved V gene accounts for under half, and the others remain unexplained. This sample is represented by about 31,000 clones; 82% of them were singletons. The ten top clones hold about 20% of the sample. The trial excluded patients who had a history of autoimmune disease or who were on systemic immunosuppression. Peripheral blood for TCR sequencing was collected from all dose cohorts at baseline, on cycle 4 day 1, and on cycle 7 day 1. The samples were drawn from a first-in-human, open-label, multicenter phase I dose-escalation trial of ivuxolimab. The trial enrolled adults with locally advanced or metastatic head and neck squamous cell, hepatocellular, melanoma or renal cell carcinoma. CD4+ and CD8+ T cells were sorted separately from peripheral blood before TCR sequencing.

Via the germline V gene, CDR1 is SGDLS and CDR2 YYNGEE. V is pared back by 5 bases and J by 4 bases, with 12 bases lying between the germline termini. The CDR3 sequence holds 13 residues, the cysteine and phenylalanine included. The CDR3 DNA has 39 bases and is translated from base 1. The rearranged chain carries TRBV9 and TRBJ1-1, and TRBD1 may be the D gene, going by 6 matching bases. The sequenced sample was CD4+ or CD8+ T cells sorted from blood, obtained in a trial of the OX40 agonist ivuxolimab. The TCR was taken from an adult with an advanced solid tumor such as melanoma, head and neck, liver or kidney cancer. The sequenced DNA is TGTGCCAGCAGTCGAACAGGGTCCACTGAAGCTTTCTTT. Translated, this gives CASSRTGSTEAFF.